This T cell receptor beta chain appears in the sequencing data of a study of T-cell memory formation after mild COVID-19. This CDR3 has 15 amino acids. V shed 2 bases and J shed 0 bases, with 9 bases lying between them. Germline V gives CDR1 SGHNT, CDR2 YYREEE (reference sequence). Study results and caveats: Cross-reactive memory appears to have joined, as suggested by some responding clones showing up in pre-infection memory. Second-wave clones that peaked on day 37 lacked confirmed SARS-CoV-2 specificity. Mostly located in CM and EM were contracting CD4+ clones, with contracting CD8+ clones located in EMRA.

5'RACE, which relied on constant-segment primers, yielded TCR alpha and TCR beta cDNA libraries carrying sample barcodes and UMIs. TCRdb fed the 5' RACE reads into MiXCR, producing one record per CDR3 protein. The sample consists of a few hundred thousand distinct CDR3 sequences, less than 20% of them appearing once. As concerns this clonotype: Its antigen is currently unknown.

Sequencing input: PBMCs or a T cell subset sorted from them (not recorded which). This sequence joins TRBV5-4 and TRBJ2-1; a possible D gene is TRBD1 (5 bases). The TCR sequence derives from a man in his late teens or twenties who had mild COVID-19 (a few samples of this study predate the infection). Cell type and time point are not known. The CDR3 bases are TGTGCCAGCAGCTTTGTAGGGGACTCCTACAATGAGCAGTTCTTC. It is translated as CASSFVGDSYNEQFF.